This T cell receptor (beta chain) was captured by sequencing in a study of blood T cell repertoires in COVID-19. Study-wide context: The United States, Italy and Spain provided the acute and convalescent COVID-19 samples. T cells, B-cell-depleted T cells, or PBMCs provided the cDNA or gDNA that served as material.

Authors' data handling: Nucleated cell counts were estimated from reference gene primer amplification. Profiled with immunoSEQ multiplex PCR; TCRdb holds only in-frame clones, not every one. That table furnishes V, J and clone size, whereas the DNA furnished D and trimming. The profile covers tens of thousands of clones, with about 90% appearing a single time and approximately 20% taken by the ten largest. The Seattle patients, enrolled during active infection, were followed longitudinally. Trimming pared 3 bases from V and 2 bases from J, leaving 10 bases between. Germline CDR1 reads MRHNA; CDR2 reads SNTAGT. This CDR3 has 14 residues.

The sequence derives from an elderly woman with COVID-19, enrolled during active disease. V and J are TRBV6-4 and TRBJ1-1; no definite D call. Source material: peripheral blood. The CDR3 region is CASSENMVNTEAFF. In DNA form, the CDR3 reads TGTGCCAGCAGTGAGAACATGGTCAACACTGAAGCTTTCTTT.